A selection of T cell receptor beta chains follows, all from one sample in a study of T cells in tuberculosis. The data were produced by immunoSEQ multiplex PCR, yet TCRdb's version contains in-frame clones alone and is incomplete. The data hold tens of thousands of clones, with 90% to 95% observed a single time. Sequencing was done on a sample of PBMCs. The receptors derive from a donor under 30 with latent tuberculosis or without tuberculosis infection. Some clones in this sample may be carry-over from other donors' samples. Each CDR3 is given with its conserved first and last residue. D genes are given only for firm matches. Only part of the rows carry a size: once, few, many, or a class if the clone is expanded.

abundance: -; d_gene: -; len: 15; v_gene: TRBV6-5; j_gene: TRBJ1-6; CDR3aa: CASSSGRADNSPLHF; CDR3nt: TGTGCCAGCAGTTCGGGCAGGGCTGACAATTCACCCCTCCACTTT
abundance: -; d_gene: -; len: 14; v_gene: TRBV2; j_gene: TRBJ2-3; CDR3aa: CASSVFGGTDTQYF; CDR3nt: TGTGCCAGCAGTGTCTTCGGGGGCACAGATACGCAGTATTTT
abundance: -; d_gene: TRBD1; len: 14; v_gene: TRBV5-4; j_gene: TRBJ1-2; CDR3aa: CASSAGTGGWGYTF; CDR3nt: TGTGCCAGCAGCGCCGGGACAGGGGGCTGGGGCTACACCTTC
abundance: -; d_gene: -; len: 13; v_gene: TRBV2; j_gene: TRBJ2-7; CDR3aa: CASSERGRYEQYF; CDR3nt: TGTGCCAGCAGTGAACGTGGGAGGTACGAGCAGTACTTC
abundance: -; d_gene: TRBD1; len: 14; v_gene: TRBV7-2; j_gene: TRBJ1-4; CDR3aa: CASSRTGTNEKLFF; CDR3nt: TGTGCCAGCAGCCGGACAGGCACTAATGAAAAACTGTTTTTT
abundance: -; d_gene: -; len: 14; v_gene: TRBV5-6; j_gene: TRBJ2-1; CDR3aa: CASSLATPYNEQFF; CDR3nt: TGTGCCAGCAGCTTGGCGACACCCTACAATGAGCAGTTCTTC
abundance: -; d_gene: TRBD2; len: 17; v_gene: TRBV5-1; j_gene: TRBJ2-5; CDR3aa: CASSFPTHGGGRETQYF; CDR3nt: TGCGCCAGCAGCTTTCCCACCCACGGGGGGGGCCGAGAGACCCAGTACTTC
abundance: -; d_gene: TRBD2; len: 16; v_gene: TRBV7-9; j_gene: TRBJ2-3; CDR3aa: CASSLIERGGPLTQYF; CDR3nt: TGTGCCAGCAGCTTAATCGAGCGGGGGGGACCCTTGACGCAGTATTTT
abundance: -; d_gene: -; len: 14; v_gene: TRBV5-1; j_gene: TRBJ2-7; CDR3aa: CASSLSRGSHEQYF; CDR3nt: TGCGCCAGCAGCTTGAGCAGGGGATCACACGAGCAGTACTTC
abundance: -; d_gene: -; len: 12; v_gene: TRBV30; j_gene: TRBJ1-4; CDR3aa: CAWNRNREKLFF; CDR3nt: TGTGCCTGGAACAGGAATAGGGAAAAACTGTTTTTT
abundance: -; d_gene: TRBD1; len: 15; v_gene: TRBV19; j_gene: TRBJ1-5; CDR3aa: CASSIYRGGIRPQHF; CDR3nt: TGTGCCAGTAGTATCTACAGGGGAGGAATACGACCCCAGCATTTT
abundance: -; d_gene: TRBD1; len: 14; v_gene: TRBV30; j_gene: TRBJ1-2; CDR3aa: CAWSSRQGAPGYTF; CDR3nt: TGTGCCTGGAGTTCCCGACAGGGGGCGCCCGGCTACACCTTC
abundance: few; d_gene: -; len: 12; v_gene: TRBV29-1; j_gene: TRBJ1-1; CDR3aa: CSVETQSTEAFF; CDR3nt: TGCAGCGTTGAAACACAGAGCACTGAAGCTTTCTTT
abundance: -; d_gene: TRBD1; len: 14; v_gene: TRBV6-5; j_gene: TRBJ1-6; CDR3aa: CASSYDRGSSPLHF; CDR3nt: TGTGCCAGCAGTTACGACAGGGGGAGTTCACCCCTCCACTTT
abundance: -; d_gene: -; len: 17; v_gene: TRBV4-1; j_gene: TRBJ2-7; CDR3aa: CASSQLVNRDLSYEQYF; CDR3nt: TGCGCCAGCAGCCAACTTGTGAACAGGGACCTTTCCTACGAGCAGTACTTC
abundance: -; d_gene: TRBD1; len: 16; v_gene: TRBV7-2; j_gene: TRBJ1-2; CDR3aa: CASSRDSPPSNYGYTF; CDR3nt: TGTGCCAGCAGCCGGGACAGTCCTCCTTCTAACTATGGCTACACCTTC
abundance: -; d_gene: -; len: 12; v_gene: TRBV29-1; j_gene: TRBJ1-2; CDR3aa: CSVGGAGSGYTF; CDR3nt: TGCAGCGTCGGAGGGGCAGGAAGCGGCTACACCTTC
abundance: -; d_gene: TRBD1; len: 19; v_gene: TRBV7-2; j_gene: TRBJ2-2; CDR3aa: CASSLRKGVGQASPGELFF; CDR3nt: TGTGCCAGCAGCTTAAGGAAGGGTGTTGGACAGGCCTCCCCCGGGGAGCTGTTTTTT
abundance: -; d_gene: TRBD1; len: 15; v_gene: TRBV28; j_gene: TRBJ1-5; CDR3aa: CASSQGGYSNQPQHF; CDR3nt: TGTGCCAGCAGTCAAGGGGGCTATAGCAATCAGCCCCAGCATTTT
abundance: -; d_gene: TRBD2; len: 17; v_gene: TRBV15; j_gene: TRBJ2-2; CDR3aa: CATSRDRLAGNTGELFF; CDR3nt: TGTGCCACCAGCAGAGATAGACTAGCGGGGAACACCGGGGAGCTGTTTTTT
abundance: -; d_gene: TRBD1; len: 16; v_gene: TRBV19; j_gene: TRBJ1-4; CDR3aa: CASSYTGVRTNEKLFF; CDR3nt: TGTGCCAGTAGCTACACAGGGGTCCGCACTAATGAAAAACTGTTTTTT
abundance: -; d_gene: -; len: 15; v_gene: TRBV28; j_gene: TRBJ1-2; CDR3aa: CASSLSSAGFYGYTF; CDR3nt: TGTGCCAGCAGTTTATCTTCTGCAGGGTTCTATGGCTACACCTTC
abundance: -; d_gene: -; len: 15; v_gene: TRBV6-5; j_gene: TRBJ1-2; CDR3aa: CASSRRGTINYGYTF; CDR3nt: TGTGCCAGCAGCCGCCGCGGCACGATTAACTATGGCTACACCTTC
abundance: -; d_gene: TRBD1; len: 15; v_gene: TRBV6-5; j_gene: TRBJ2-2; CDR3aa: CASRLLEGAAGELFF; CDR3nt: TGTGCCAGCAGGCTACTAGAGGGGGCCGCCGGGGAGCTGTTTTTT
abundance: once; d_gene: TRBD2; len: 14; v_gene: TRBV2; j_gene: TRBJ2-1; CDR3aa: CASLAANIHNEQFF; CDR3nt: TGTGCCAGCCTAGCGGCGAACATCCACAATGAGCAGTTCTTC
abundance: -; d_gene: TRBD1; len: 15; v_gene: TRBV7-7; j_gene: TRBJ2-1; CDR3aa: CASSLGGGQGNEQFF; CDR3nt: TGTGCCAGCAGCTTAGGCGGGGGACAGGGTAATGAGCAGTTCTTC
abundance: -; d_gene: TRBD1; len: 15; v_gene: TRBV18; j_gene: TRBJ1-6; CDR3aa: CASSSRQGSNSPLHF; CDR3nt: TGTGCCAGCTCAAGCCGACAGGGGAGTAATTCACCCCTCCACTTT
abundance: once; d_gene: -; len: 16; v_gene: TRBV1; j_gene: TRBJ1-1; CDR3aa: CIVPETGGDGNTEAFF; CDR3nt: TGCATCGTTCCCGAGACAGGGGGCGACGGGAACACTGAAGCTTTCTTT
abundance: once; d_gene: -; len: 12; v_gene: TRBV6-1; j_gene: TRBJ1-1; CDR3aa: CASSEPQGEAFF; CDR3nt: TGTGCCAGCAGTGAACCCCAGGGTGAAGCTTTCTTT
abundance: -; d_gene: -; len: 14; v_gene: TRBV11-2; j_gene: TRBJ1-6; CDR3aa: CASRFTGRISPLHF; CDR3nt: TGTGCCAGCAGATTCACAGGACGTATTTCACCCCTCCACTTT
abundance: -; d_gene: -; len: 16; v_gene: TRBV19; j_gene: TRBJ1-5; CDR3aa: CASKPLRGISNQPQHF; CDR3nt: TGTGCCAGTAAGCCCTTGCGGGGGATAAGCAATCAGCCCCAGCATTTT
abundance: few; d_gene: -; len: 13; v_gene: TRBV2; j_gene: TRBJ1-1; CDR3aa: CASSEAGDTEAFF; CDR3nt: TGTGCCAGCAGTGAAGCAGGAGACACTGAAGCTTTCTTT
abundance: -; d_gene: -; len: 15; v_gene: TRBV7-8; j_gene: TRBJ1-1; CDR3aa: CASSFRPGLNTEAFF; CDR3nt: TGTGCCAGCAGCTTCCGACCAGGGTTGAACACTGAAGCTTTCTTT
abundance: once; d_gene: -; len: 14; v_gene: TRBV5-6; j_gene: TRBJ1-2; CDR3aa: CASSLGQLLYGYTF; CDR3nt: TGTGCCAGCAGCTTGGGACAGCTACTTTATGGCTACACCTTC
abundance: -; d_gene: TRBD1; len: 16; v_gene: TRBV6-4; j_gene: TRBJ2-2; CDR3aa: CASRGTGRWNTGELFF; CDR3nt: TGTGCCAGCAGGGGGACAGGTCGATGGAACACCGGGGAGCTGTTTTTT
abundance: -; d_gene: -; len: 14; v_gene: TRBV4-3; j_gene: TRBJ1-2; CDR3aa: CASSQDPQAYGYTF; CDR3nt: TGCGCCAGCAGCCAAGATCCTCAGGCCTATGGCTACACCTTC
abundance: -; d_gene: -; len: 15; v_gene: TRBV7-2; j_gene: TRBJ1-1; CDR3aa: CASSLGGSVNTEAFF; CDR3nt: TGTGCCAGCAGCTTAGGCGGAAGCGTGAACACTGAAGCTTTCTTT
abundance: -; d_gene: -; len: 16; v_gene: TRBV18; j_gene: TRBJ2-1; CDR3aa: CASSPKGHTEGDEQFF; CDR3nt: TGTGCCAGCTCACCGAAGGGGCATACGGAGGGAGATGAGCAGTTCTTC
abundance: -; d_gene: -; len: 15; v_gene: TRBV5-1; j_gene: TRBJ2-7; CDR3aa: CASRQDTEIHYEQYF; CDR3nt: TGCGCCAGCAGACAGGACACGGAGATTCACTACGAGCAGTACTTC
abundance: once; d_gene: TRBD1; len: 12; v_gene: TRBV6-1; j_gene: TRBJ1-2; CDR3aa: CASTWTGSGYTF; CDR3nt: TGTGCCAGCACCTGGACAGGGAGCGGCTACACCTTC
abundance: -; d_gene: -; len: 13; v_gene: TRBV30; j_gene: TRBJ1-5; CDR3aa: CAWSASGEQPQHF; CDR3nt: TGTGCCTGGAGTGCTTCAGGGGAACAGCCCCAGCATTTT
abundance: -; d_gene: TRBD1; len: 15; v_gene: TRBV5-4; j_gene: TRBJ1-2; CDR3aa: CASSKTDRGDYGYTF; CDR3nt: TGTGCCAGCAGCAAGACTGACAGGGGAGACTATGGCTACACCTTC
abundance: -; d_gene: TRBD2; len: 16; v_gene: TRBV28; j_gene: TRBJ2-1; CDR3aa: CASSLRLAGGPDEQFF; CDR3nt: TGTGCCAGCAGCCTTAGATTAGCGGGGGGGCCAGATGAGCAGTTCTTC
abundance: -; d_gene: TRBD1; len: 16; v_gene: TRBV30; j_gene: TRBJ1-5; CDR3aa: CAWNEGGQGGNQPQHF; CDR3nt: TGTGCCTGGAACGAGGGGGGACAGGGTGGCAATCAGCCCCAGCATTTT
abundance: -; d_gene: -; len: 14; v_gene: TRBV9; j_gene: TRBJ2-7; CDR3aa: CASNRQGGFYEQYF; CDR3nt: TGTGCCAGCAACCGACAGGGAGGTTTCTACGAGCAGTACTTC
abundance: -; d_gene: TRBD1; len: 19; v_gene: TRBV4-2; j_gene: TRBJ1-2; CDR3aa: CASSRYSFQGARFEDGYTF; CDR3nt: TGTGCCAGCAGCCGATATTCATTCCAGGGGGCGCGTTTTGAGGATGGCTACACCTTC
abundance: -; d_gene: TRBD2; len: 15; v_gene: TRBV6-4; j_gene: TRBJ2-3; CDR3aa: CASSETSGGADTQYF; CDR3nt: TGTGCCAGCAGTGAGACTAGCGGGGGGGCAGATACGCAGTATTTT
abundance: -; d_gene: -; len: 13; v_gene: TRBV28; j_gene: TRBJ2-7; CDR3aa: CASSLGTNYEQYF; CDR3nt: TGTGCCAGCAGTTTGGGGACAAACTACGAGCAGTACTTC
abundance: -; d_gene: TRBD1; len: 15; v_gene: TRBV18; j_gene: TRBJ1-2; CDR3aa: CASSPARTGAYGYTF; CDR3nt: TGTGCCAGCTCACCAGCCAGGACAGGGGCCTATGGCTACACCTTC
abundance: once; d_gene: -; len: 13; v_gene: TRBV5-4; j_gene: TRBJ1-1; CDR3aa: CASSLDMNTEAFF; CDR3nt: TGTGCCAGTAGCCTTGACATGAACACTGAAGCTTTCTTT
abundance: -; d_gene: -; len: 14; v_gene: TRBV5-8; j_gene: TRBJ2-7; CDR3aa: CASSLDRFSYEQYF; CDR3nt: TGTGCCAGCAGCTTAGACAGGTTTTCCTACGAGCAGTACTTC
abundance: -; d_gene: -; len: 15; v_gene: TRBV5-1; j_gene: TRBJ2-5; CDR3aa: CASSLMGGGEETQYF; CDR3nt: TGCGCCAGCAGCTTGATGGGGGGAGGTGAGGAGACCCAGTACTTC